This T cell receptor beta chain was retrieved from a study of regulatory T cells in long-lasting Graves disease. Study-wide context: Graves' patients diagnosed newly had used antithyroid drugs under 3 months.

The length of the CDR3 is 17 residues. CDR1 SGHKS and CDR2 YYEKEE come from the germline V gene (reference sequence). V lost 0 bases, J lost 1 base, and 15 bases lay in between. Time point described: newly diagnosed GD, antithyroid drugs for less than 3 months. RNA isolated from PBMCs was used to make the TCR library. Through Arm-PCR of CDR3 regions and iRepertoire HTBI primers, TCR beta libraries were built. TCRdb fed the multiplex PCR reads into MiXCR, producing one record per CDR3 protein. Altogether 400,000 to 500,000 distinct CDR3 sequences are present, over 14% being singletons, with the ten largest covering about 8.3%. This clonotype was found a few times. The same data also contributed to another study, on T cells in Graves' hyperthyroidism and ophthalmopathy.

The rearrangement links TRBV5-5 to TRBJ2-3; tentatively, D is TRBD2 (5 bases). The sequencing here drew on peripheral blood mononuclear cells (PBMCs), taken at new diagnosis, from a patient treated with antithyroid drugs. The receptor was isolated from a woman aged 40 to 50 with Graves disease. CDR3 nucleotides: TGTGCCAGCAGCTTGGAATCTGGATGGCGGGGCACAGATACGCAGTATTTT. Its protein is CASSLESGWRGTDTQYF.